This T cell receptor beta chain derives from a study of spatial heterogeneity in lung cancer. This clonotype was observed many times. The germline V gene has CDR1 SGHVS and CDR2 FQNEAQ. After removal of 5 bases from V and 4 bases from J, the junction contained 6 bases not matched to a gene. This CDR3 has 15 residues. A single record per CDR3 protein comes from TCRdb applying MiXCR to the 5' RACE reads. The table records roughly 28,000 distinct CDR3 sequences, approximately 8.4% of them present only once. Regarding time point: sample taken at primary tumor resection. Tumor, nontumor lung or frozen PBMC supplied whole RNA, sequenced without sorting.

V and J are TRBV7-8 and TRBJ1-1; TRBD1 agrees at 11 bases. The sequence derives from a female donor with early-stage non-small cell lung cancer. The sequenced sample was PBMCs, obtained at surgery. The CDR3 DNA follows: TGTGCCAGCAGCCCTAGGACAGGGGGCGGCACTGAAGCTTTCTTT. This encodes CASSPRTGGGTEAFF.